A single sample gave rise to the 2 T cell receptor beta chains below, sequenced in a study of cytomegalovirus exposure and HLA in healthy donors. This PCR relied on a set of 60 Vbeta primers and 13 Jbeta primers. The table came from immunoSEQ multiplex PCR; TCRdb's copy has only in-frame clones and leaves some out. The data contain roughly 130,000 clones, 82% of them singletons. The sample comprised PBMCs. The receptors here all came from a boy aged 5 to 17 in good health and CMV-seronegative.

This chain joins TRBV6-5 and TRBJ2-1; D not resolved. From germline, CDR1 is MNHEY and CDR2 SVGAGI. V was cut by 5 bases and J by 5 bases, with 4 bases left in between. The CDR3 is 11 residues long. Here the CDR3 reads CASSTNNEQFF. Here the CDR3 DNA reads TGTGCCAGCAGTACAAACAATGAGCAGTTCTTC.

The chain employs TRBV4-1 and TRBJ2-7, with D possibly being TRBD2 (6 bases). This CDR3 is built from 13 residues. Looked up from germline, CDR1 is MGHRA and CDR2 is YSYEKL. The V gene lost 1 base and the J gene lost 4 bases, with 8 bases spanning the gap. Here the CDR3 reads CASSQVGTYEQYF. The DNA for the CDR3 is TGCGCCAGCAGCCAAGTAGGGACTTACGAGCAGTACTTC.